Listed below are T cell receptor beta chains from one sample, sequenced in a study of cytomegalovirus exposure and HLA in healthy donors. This table comes from immunoSEQ multiplex PCR, and its TCRdb copy is limited to in-frame clones, with some not included. The sample has about 160,000 clones. The specimen sequenced was PBMCs. These receptors all come from a woman aged 60-75 years in good health and CMV-seronegative. The CDR3 runs from the conserved cysteine through the conserved F or W. Each record gives: CDR3 protein, CDR3 DNA, V gene, J gene, D gene. D genes are given only for firm matches.

CDR3aa: CASTRTSGRDTQYF
CDR3nt: TGTGCCAGCACCCGGACTAGCGGGAGAGATACGCAGTATTTT
v_gene: TRBV6-6
j_gene: TRBJ2-3
d_gene: TRBD2

CDR3aa: CASSTEGFDTDTQYF
CDR3nt: TGCGCCAGCAGCACGGAGGGATTCGACACAGATACGCAGTATTTT
v_gene: TRBV5-1
j_gene: TRBJ2-3
d_gene: .

CDR3aa: CASSLGQGLYEQYF
CDR3nt: TGTGCCAGCAGCTTAGGCCAGGGATTATACGAGCAGTACTTC
v_gene: TRBV7-2
j_gene: TRBJ2-7
d_gene: .

CDR3aa: CAISEGLADTDTQYF
CDR3nt: TGTGCCATCAGTGAGGGACTAGCCGACACAGATACGCAGTATTTT
v_gene: TRBV10-3
j_gene: TRBJ2-3
d_gene: TRBD2

CDR3aa: CASSLSPRVGAEDLNTEAFF
CDR3nt: TGCGCCAGCAGCCTGAGTCCTCGGGTGGGGGCAGAAGATTTGAACACTGAAGCTTTCTTT
v_gene: TRBV4-1
j_gene: TRBJ1-1
d_gene: .

CDR3aa: CASSLVAAGGSYEQYF
CDR3nt: TGTGCCAGCAGCCTAGTAGCAGCGGGAGGCTCCTACGAGCAGTACTTC
v_gene: TRBV27
j_gene: TRBJ2-7
d_gene: TRBD2

CDR3aa: CASIQTGALSYGYTF
CDR3nt: TGTGCCAGTATCCAGACAGGGGCTCTATCTTATGGCTACACCTTC
v_gene: TRBV19
j_gene: TRBJ1-2
d_gene: TRBD1

CDR3aa: CASSLGLSGTNEKLFF
CDR3nt: TGTGCCAGCAGCTTGGGTCTGTCAGGCACTAATGAAAAACTGTTTTTT
v_gene: TRBV5-4
j_gene: TRBJ1-4
d_gene: .

CDR3aa: CASSLVGTSGTQYF
CDR3nt: TGTGCCAGCAGCTTAGTGGGCACTAGCGGGACCCAGTACTTC
v_gene: TRBV7-8
j_gene: TRBJ2-5
d_gene: TRBD2

CDR3aa: CASSLLGARENEQFF
CDR3nt: TGTGCCAGCAGCTTGCTAGGGGCGCGGGAGAACGAGCAGTTCTTC
v_gene: TRBV5-6
j_gene: TRBJ2-1
d_gene: TRBD2

CDR3aa: CASSRATSTDTQYF
CDR3nt: TGTGCCAGCAGTAGAGCGACTAGCACAGATACGCAGTATTTT
v_gene: TRBV2
j_gene: TRBJ2-3
d_gene: .

CDR3aa: CASSLIARGANYGYTF
CDR3nt: TGTGCCAGCAGCTTAATCGCCCGAGGAGCTAACTATGGCTACACCTTC
v_gene: TRBV7-9
j_gene: TRBJ1-2
d_gene: .

CDR3aa: CASSWLGQGEDYGYTF
CDR3nt: TGCGCCAGCAGCTGGCTGGGACAGGGTGAGGACTATGGCTACACCTTC
v_gene: TRBV5-1
j_gene: TRBJ1-2
d_gene: TRBD1

CDR3aa: CASTSGGYGINRYNEQFF
CDR3nt: TGCGCCAGCACTAGCGGGGGCTACGGGATTAATAGGTACAATGAGCAGTTCTTC
v_gene: TRBV5-1
j_gene: TRBJ2-1
d_gene: TRBD2

CDR3aa: CASSPLGQSSYEQYF
CDR3nt: TGTGCCAGCAGCCCCTTAGGACAGAGCTCCTACGAGCAGTACTTC
v_gene: TRBV9
j_gene: TRBJ2-7
d_gene: .

CDR3aa: CASYPGQGNEKLFF
CDR3nt: TGTGCCAGTTATCCGGGACAGGGGAATGAAAAACTGTTTTTT
v_gene: TRBV18
j_gene: TRBJ1-4
d_gene: TRBD1

CDR3aa: CASSTYVEDEQFF
CDR3nt: TGTGCCAGTAGTACATACGTAGAAGATGAGCAGTTCTTC
v_gene: TRBV19
j_gene: TRBJ2-1
d_gene: .

CDR3aa: CASSQELPPYEQYF
CDR3nt: TGCGCCAGCAGCCAAGAACTACCCCCCTACGAGCAGTACTTC
v_gene: TRBV4-1
j_gene: TRBJ2-7
d_gene: .

CDR3aa: CASSIDREGASEKLFF
CDR3nt: TGTGCCAGTAGTATAGATCGGGAGGGGGCCTCAGAAAAACTGTTTTTT
v_gene: TRBV19
j_gene: TRBJ1-4
d_gene: TRBD1

CDR3aa: CASSLGGEAGNTIYF
CDR3nt: TGTGCCAGCAGTTTAGGGGGCGAAGCGGGAAACACCATATATTTT
v_gene: TRBV6-6
j_gene: TRBJ1-3
d_gene: TRBD1

CDR3aa: CASSYGGRAIETQYF
CDR3nt: TGTGCCAGCAGTTACGGCGGGAGGGCCATAGAGACCCAGTACTTC
v_gene: TRBV6-5
j_gene: TRBJ2-5
d_gene: TRBD2

CDR3aa: CASSLDYKNTEAFF
CDR3nt: TGTGCCAGCAGCCTCGACTATAAAAACACTGAAGCTTTCTTT
v_gene: TRBV11-1
j_gene: TRBJ1-1
d_gene: .

CDR3aa: CASSLDRGARQPQHF
CDR3nt: TGTGCCAGCAGCTTAGATCGGGGGGCTCGGCAGCCCCAGCATTTT
v_gene: TRBV11-2
j_gene: TRBJ1-5
d_gene: .

CDR3aa: CASSDEPNQPQHF
CDR3nt: TGTGCCAGCAGTGATGAGCCTAATCAGCCCCAGCATTTT
v_gene: TRBV6-4
j_gene: TRBJ1-5
d_gene: .

CDR3aa: CASSGDRGPGELFF
CDR3nt: TGCGCCAGCAGTGGGGACAGGGGCCCCGGGGAGCTGTTTTTT
v_gene: TRBV10-1
j_gene: TRBJ2-2
d_gene: TRBD1

CDR3aa: CAGRTSGGKETQYF
CDR3nt: TGTGCCGGGAGGACTAGCGGGGGTAAAGAGACCCAGTACTTC
v_gene: TRBV2
j_gene: TRBJ2-5
d_gene: TRBD2

CDR3aa: CASSDQQGPYEQYF
CDR3nt: TGTGCCAGCAGTGACCAACAGGGGCCCTACGAGCAGTACTTC
v_gene: TRBV25-1
j_gene: TRBJ2-7
d_gene: TRBD1

CDR3aa: CASSLAPGQGIEAFF
CDR3nt: TGTGCCAGCAGCTTAGCACCGGGACAGGGGATTGAAGCTTTCTTT
v_gene: TRBV7-6
j_gene: TRBJ1-1
d_gene: TRBD1

CDR3aa: CASSLGGGNSPLHF
CDR3nt: TGTGCCAGCAGCTTGGGAGGGGGAAATTCACCCCTCCACTTT
v_gene: TRBV5-6
j_gene: TRBJ1-6
d_gene: .

CDR3aa: CASSPGTSGTSSYNEQFF
CDR3nt: TGTGCCAGCAGCCCGGGGACTAGCGGGACGAGCTCCTACAATGAGCAGTTCTTC
v_gene: TRBV9
j_gene: TRBJ2-1
d_gene: TRBD2

CDR3aa: CASSLAVGITEAFF
CDR3nt: TGCGCCAGCAGCTTGGCCGTCGGGATCACTGAAGCTTTCTTT
v_gene: TRBV5-1
j_gene: TRBJ1-1
d_gene: .

CDR3aa: CASSSNRRGNEKLFF
CDR3nt: TGTGCCAGCAGCTCCAACAGGCGGGGTAATGAAAAACTGTTTTTT
v_gene: TRBV5-4
j_gene: TRBJ1-4
d_gene: .

CDR3aa: CASSSDRNQPQHF
CDR3nt: TGTGCCAGCAGCTCGGACAGGAATCAGCCCCAGCATTTT
v_gene: TRBV7-9
j_gene: TRBJ1-5
d_gene: TRBD1

CDR3aa: CASSFGRDRTNEKLFF
CDR3nt: TGTGCCAGCAGCTTCGGACGGGATCGGACTAATGAAAAACTGTTTTTT
v_gene: TRBV5-8
j_gene: TRBJ1-4
d_gene: .

CDR3aa: CASSLSQGRPSEQYF
CDR3nt: TGTGCCAGCAGTTTGTCACAGGGGCGACCGTCCGAGCAGTACTTC
v_gene: TRBV6-5
j_gene: TRBJ2-7
d_gene: TRBD1

CDR3aa: CASSSGGGAGNTIYF
CDR3nt: TGTGCCAGCAGCTCAGGGGGTGGTGCTGGAAACACCATATATTTT
v_gene: TRBV7-9
j_gene: TRBJ1-3
d_gene: TRBD1

CDR3aa: CASSPHRGDEQYF
CDR3nt: TGTGCCAGCAGTCCACACAGGGGGGACGAGCAGTACTTC
v_gene: TRBV27
j_gene: TRBJ2-7
d_gene: TRBD1

CDR3aa: CASSLGQIGNTIYF
CDR3nt: TGTGCCAGCAGCTTGGGGCAGATAGGAAACACCATATATTTT
v_gene: TRBV5-6
j_gene: TRBJ1-3
d_gene: .

CDR3aa: CASSLVQGGFGGYTF
CDR3nt: TGCGCCAGCAGCTTGGTACAGGGTGGCTTTGGGGGCTACACCTTC
v_gene: TRBV5-1
j_gene: TRBJ1-2
d_gene: .

CDR3aa: CASSSGGARGRSAGNTIYF
CDR3nt: TGTGCCAGCAGCTCGGGCGGGGCGAGGGGAAGATCGGCTGGAAACACCATATATTTT
v_gene: TRBV11-2
j_gene: TRBJ1-3
d_gene: .

CDR3aa: CASSLVSTGAGVEAFF
CDR3nt: TGTGCCAGCAGCTTAGTCAGCACAGGGGCCGGGGTAGAAGCTTTCTTT
v_gene: TRBV7-2
j_gene: TRBJ1-1
d_gene: TRBD1

CDR3aa: CASDGAGRLDPNEQFF
CDR3nt: TGTGCCAGTGATGGTGCGGGGCGGCTAGATCCAAATGAGCAGTTCTTC
v_gene: TRBV2
j_gene: TRBJ2-1
d_gene: .

CDR3aa: CASSLLGGHTDTQYF
CDR3nt: TGTGCCAGCAGCCTTTTAGGGGGCCACACAGATACGCAGTATTTT
v_gene: TRBV7-9
j_gene: TRBJ2-3
d_gene: TRBD1

CDR3aa: CASSEAAHRNTIYF
CDR3nt: TGCGCCAGCAGTGAGGCTGCACACCGAAACACCATATATTTT
v_gene: TRBV10-1
j_gene: TRBJ1-3
d_gene: .

CDR3aa: CASSLSAGDSVVQYF
CDR3nt: TGCGCCAGCAGCTTGAGCGCGGGAGATTCCGTCGTGCAGTACTTC
v_gene: TRBV5-1
j_gene: TRBJ2-7
d_gene: TRBD2

CDR3aa: CASSFQGAQETQYF
CDR3nt: TGCGCCAGCAGCTTTCAAGGGGCCCAAGAGACCCAGTACTTC
v_gene: TRBV5-1
j_gene: TRBJ2-5
d_gene: .

CDR3aa: CASRETGGNQPQHF
CDR3nt: TGTGCCAGCAGGGAAACAGGGGGGAATCAGCCCCAGCATTTT
v_gene: TRBV6-1
j_gene: TRBJ1-5
d_gene: TRBD1

CDR3aa: CASSARGGGGWETQYF
CDR3nt: TGTGCCAGCAGCGCCCGAGGGGGCGGAGGGTGGGAGACCCAGTACTTC
v_gene: TRBV9
j_gene: TRBJ2-5
d_gene: .

CDR3aa: CASSLNPQGITEAFF
CDR3nt: TGTGCCAGCAGCTTGAATCCGCAGGGGATAACTGAAGCTTTCTTT
v_gene: TRBV5-5
j_gene: TRBJ1-1
d_gene: .

CDR3aa: CASSYSHSFYEQYF
CDR3nt: TGTGCCAGCAGTTACTCGCACAGCTTCTACGAGCAGTACTTC
v_gene: TRBV6-5
j_gene: TRBJ2-7
d_gene: .